The present T cell receptor (beta chain) was sequenced within a study of cytomegalovirus exposure and HLA in healthy donors. General observations from the study: Some V segments could not be told apart, so they were left out, TRBV6-2 and TRBV6-3 among them. In vitro work confirmed that three CMV-associated chains recognize CMV antigens.

Turning to this clone: The antigen is unknown.

This CDR3 comprises 12 residues. V lost 4 bases, J lost 11 bases, and 14 bases lay in between. Per the germline V gene, CDR1 is SGHAT and CDR2 is FQNNGV. PCR was performed using 60 Vbeta and 13 Jbeta primers. Assay: immunoSEQ multiplex PCR; the TCRdb copy retains only in-frame clones and omits some. The sample includes 100,000 or so clones, around 81% of them seen just once. V usage is TRBV11-2 and J usage is TRBJ2-5; tentatively, D is TRBD1 (6 bases). The receptor was isolated from a man aged 35-49 years in good health and CMV-seropositive. Specimen: PBMCs. Here the CDR3 reads CASSSTGMEQYF. In nucleotides, the CDR3 is TGTGCCAGCAGCTCGACAGGAATGGAGCAGTACTTC.